These 9 T cell receptor beta chains share one sample of origin, sequenced in a study of blood T cell repertoires in COVID-19. Measured with immunoSEQ multiplex PCR; TCRdb has only the in-frame clones, and not every one. Of 110,000 to 150,000 clones detected, more than 70% appear once; the ten largest clones hold 5%. The sequenced sample consisted of peripheral blood. These receptors were obtained from a woman between 45 and 65 years old with acute or convalescent COVID-19.

The chain is built from TRBV3-1 (or the pseudogene TRBV3-2) and TRBJ2-5; 10 bases line up with TRBD2. CDR3 length: 17 amino acids. Losses at the gene ends were 2 bases for V and 4 bases for J; bases not matched to a gene: 10. Germline CDR1 and CDR2: LGHDT and YNNKEL (reference sequence). This chain's CDR3 is CASSQLAGVLKGETQYF. CDR3 DNA: TGTGCCAGCAGCCAACTAGCGGGGGTTCTTAAAGGAGAGACCCAGTACTTC.

The chain employs TRBV18 and TRBJ2-5, with D perhaps TRBD1 (6 bases). The V gene's germline CDR1 is KGHSH and CDR2 LQKENI. The CDR3 is 19 residues long. V lost 0 bases to trimming and J lost 3 bases, with 23 bases between them. For the CDR3, the DNA is TGTGCCAGCTCACCACCGGTTAGACCGGGACAAAGAGAAAAAGAGACCCAGTACTTC. Its protein is CASSPPVRPGQREKETQYF.

The V gene is TRBV5-6, the J gene TRBJ1-2; TRBD1 aligns across 7 bases. This CDR3 region has 16 residues. Per germline, CDR1 SGHDT and CDR2 YYEEEE. V was pared by 0 bases and J by 0 bases, with 5 bases of the junction left unmatched. CDR3 DNA: TGTGCCAGCAGCTTGGTGGGGCAGGGGGCTAACTATGGCTACACCTTC. Residues: CASSLVGQGANYGYTF.

This clone was recorded a few times. This sequence joins TRBV5-8 and TRBJ2-1; D is undetermined. The CDR3 runs to 13 residues. The V end lost 7 bases, the J end lost 0 bases, and 8 bases lay between the germline ends. CDR1 is SGHTS, CDR2 YDEGEE, per germline. CDR3 region: CASPRSSYNEQFF. CDR3 nucleotides: TGTGCCAGCCCACGTAGCTCCTACAATGAGCAGTTCTTC.

V and J are TRBV19 and TRBJ2-1; 11 bases match TRBD2. The CDR3 length is 18 residues. Germline assignment: CDR1 LNHDA and CDR2 SQIVND (reference sequence). V lost 3 bases, J lost 2 bases, and 9 bases stayed unmatched. The CDR3 sequence is CASSIAPTSGDTYNEQFF. Here the CDR3 DNA reads TGTGCCAGTAGTATCGCCCCGACTAGCGGGGACACCTACAATGAGCAGTTCTTC.

The sample holds one count of this clone. This chain joins TRBV7-2 and TRBJ2-7, with 7 bases fitting TRBD1. The germline V gene has CDR1 SGHTA and CDR2 FQGNSA. The CDR3 has 14 residues. With V trimmed by 1 base and J by 7 bases, 7 bases remained unmatched. The CDR3 DNA follows: TGTGCCAGCAGCTTAGACTACCTCAGGGGGGAGCAGTACTTC. Translated, it gives CASSLDYLRGEQYF.

The chain recombines TRBV29-1 with TRBJ2-3; 11 bases agree with TRBD1. The CDR3 extends over 16 amino acids. Germline lookup yields CDR1 SQVTM and CDR2 ANQGSEA. Trimming cost V 8 bases and J 1 base; bases outside gene matches: 11. The DNA of the CDR3 is TGCAGCATTCAGGGGACAGGGGGGCGGGGCACAGATACGCAGTATTTT. Protein sequence: CSIQGTGGRGTDTQYF.

CDR3 sequence reads: CASSSGGGTNSPLHF. DNA for the CDR3: TGTGCCAGCAGCTCGGGGGGCGGTACAAATTCACCCCTCCACTTT. This chain joins TRBV5-8 and TRBJ1-6; D possibly corresponds to TRBD1 (6 bases). The germline V gene encodes CDR1 SGHTS and CDR2 YDEGEE. With 3 bases removed from V and 7 bases from J, the gap between germline ends came to 14 bases. The CDR3 has 15 amino acids.

This clone was recorded once. V gene TRBV6-5 combines with J gene TRBJ2-7; D remains unclear. Looked up from germline, CDR1 is MNHEY and CDR2 is SVGAGI. V lost 7 bases to trimming and J lost 2 bases, with 9 bases between them. The CDR3 extends over 12 amino acids. The CDR3: CASTSRAYEQYF. CDR3 DNA sequence: TGTGCCAGCACCTCGAGAGCCTACGAGCAGTACTTC.